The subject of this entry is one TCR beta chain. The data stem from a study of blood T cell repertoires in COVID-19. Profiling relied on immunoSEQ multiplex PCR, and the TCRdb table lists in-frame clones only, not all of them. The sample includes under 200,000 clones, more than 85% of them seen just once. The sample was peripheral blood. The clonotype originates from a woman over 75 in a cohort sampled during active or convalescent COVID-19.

The CDR3 here is CASSPGINYGYTF. The CDR3 nucleotides are TGTGCCAGCAGCCCCGGGATTAACTATGGCTACACCTTC. The chain links TRBV7-8 to TRBJ1-2; no clear D gene. Germline CDR1 and CDR2: SGHVS and FQNEAQ. V was pared by 5 bases and J by 1 base, with 8 bases between. The CDR3 extends over 13 amino acids.